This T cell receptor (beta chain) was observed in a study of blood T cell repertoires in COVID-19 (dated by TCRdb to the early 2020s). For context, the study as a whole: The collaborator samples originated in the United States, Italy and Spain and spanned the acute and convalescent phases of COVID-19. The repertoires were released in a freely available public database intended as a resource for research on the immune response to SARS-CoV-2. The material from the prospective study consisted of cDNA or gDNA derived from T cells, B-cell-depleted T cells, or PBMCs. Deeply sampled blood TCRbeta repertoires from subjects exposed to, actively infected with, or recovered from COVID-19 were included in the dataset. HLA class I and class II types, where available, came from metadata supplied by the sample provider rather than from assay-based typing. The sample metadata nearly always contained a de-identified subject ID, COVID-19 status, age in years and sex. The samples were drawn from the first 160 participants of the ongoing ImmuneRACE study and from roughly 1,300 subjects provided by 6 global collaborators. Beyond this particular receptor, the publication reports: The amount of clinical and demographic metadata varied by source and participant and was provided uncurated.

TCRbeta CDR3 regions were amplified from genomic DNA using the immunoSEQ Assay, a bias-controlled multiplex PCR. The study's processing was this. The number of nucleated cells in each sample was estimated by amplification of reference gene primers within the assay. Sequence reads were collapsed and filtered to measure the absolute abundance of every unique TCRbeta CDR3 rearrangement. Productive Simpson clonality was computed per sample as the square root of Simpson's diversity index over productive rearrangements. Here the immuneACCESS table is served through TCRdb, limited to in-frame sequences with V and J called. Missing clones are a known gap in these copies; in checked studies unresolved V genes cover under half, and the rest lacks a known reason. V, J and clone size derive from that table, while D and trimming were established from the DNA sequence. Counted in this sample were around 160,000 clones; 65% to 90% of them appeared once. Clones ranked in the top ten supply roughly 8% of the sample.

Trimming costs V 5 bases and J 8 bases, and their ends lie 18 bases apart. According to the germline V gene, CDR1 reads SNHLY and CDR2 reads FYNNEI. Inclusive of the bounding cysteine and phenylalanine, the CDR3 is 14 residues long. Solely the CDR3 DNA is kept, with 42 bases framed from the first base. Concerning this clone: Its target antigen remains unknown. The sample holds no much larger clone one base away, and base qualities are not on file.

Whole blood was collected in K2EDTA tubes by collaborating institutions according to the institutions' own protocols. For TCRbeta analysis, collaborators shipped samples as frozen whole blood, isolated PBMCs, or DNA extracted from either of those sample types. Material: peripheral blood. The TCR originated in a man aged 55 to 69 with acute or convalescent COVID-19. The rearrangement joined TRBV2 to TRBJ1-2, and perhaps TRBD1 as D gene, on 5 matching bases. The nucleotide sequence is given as TGTGCCAGCAGTCGAACAGGCCCACCACTCGGCTACACCTTC. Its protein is CASSRTGPPLGYTF.